The entry that follows covers one TCR beta chain sequence. The antigen remains unidentified. This specimen belongs to a study of a mutant IDH1 vaccine in newly diagnosed glioma. Study overall: The patients received vaccinations eight times, in weeks 1, 3, 5, 7, 11, 15, 19 and 23. Of the patients given treatment, about 62% were male and about 38% were female, and a mean age of approximately 37 years was recorded. General study points: It was approximately 93% of patients that developed vaccine-induced immune responses.

Assay: immunoSEQ multiplex PCR; the TCRdb copy retains only in-frame clones and omits some. Of around 36,000 clones listed, roughly nine tenths are singletons. Trimming left V 4 bases short and J 0 bases short, with 7 bases between. Germline V gives CDR1 MNHEY, CDR2 SMNVEV (reference sequence). This CDR3 contains 15 residues. Time point of the sample: week 5, during vaccination. The vaccine gave 300 ug of a 20-mer mutant IDH1 peptide subcutaneously per dose. The input for sequencing was PBMCs, taken from a glioma patient whose treatment included an IDH1 peptide vaccine. The clonotype comes from a middle-aged man with glioma. The V call is TRBV27, the J call TRBJ2-6; unclear D gene. CDR3 region: CASSSGGSGANVLTF. DNA of the CDR3: TGTGCCAGCAGTTCGGGCGGCTCTGGGGCCAACGTCCTGACTTTC.